The 23 T cell receptor beta chains below come from one sample, sequenced in a study of shared clonotypes between healthy human individuals. Profiling relied on immunoSEQ multiplex PCR, and the TCRdb table lists in-frame clones only, not all of them. The profile shows some 600,000 clones, roughly 95% of them singletons. CD8 cells classed as naive were CD45RO-negative and positively selected for CCR7, excluding terminally differentiated effector memory CD45RA+ cells. The source material was naive CD8+ T cells sorted from blood. These receptors all stem from a young woman in good health.

For this clone: Within the sample, other DNA sequences also encode this same CDR3. V usage is TRBV27 and J usage is TRBJ2-1, with TRBD2 matching over 8 bases. The CDR3 runs 14 residues. V trimming: 5 bases; J trimming: 1 base; junction bases outside the gene matches: 1. The germline CDR1 and CDR2 sequences are MNHEY and SMNVEV (reference sequence). CDR3 sequence: CASSLAGSYNEQFF. In nucleotides, the CDR3 is TGTGCCAGCAGTCTAGCGGGTTCCTACAATGAGCAGTTCTTC.

The chain uses TRBV27 and TRBJ2-1; 9 bases are a match to TRBD1. Germline V gene lookup returns CDR1 MNHEY and CDR2 SMNVEV (reference sequence). J gave up 2 bases and V 2 bases, and 13 bases lay outside the gene matches. The CDR3 is 19 amino acids. The CDR3 DNA reads TGTGCCAGCAGTTTAAAGGGTGGGACAGGGTCGACGGCCTACAATGAGCAGTTCTTC. Translated, it gives CASSLKGGTGSTAYNEQFF.

The chain combines TRBV13 with TRBJ2-7; 7 bases align to TRBD2. The CDR3 length is 15 residues. V was pared by 3 bases and J by 3 bases, with 8 bases of the junction left unmatched. Looked up from germline, CDR1 is PRHDT and CDR2 is FYEKMQ (reference sequence). Written as DNA, the CDR3 is TGTGCCAGCAGCTTGCGGGAGTCGAGAATCTACGAGCAGTACTTC. Protein product: CASSLRESRIYEQYF.

Details on this clone: Other DNA sequences of this sample code for an identical CDR3. For the CDR3, the DNA is TGTGCCAGCAGCTCATTTGGCGAGCAGTACTTC. This translates into CASSSFGEQYF. The chain employs TRBV7-8 and TRBJ2-7; D not certain. V was shortened by 4 bases and J by 6 bases, with 7 bases between the two germline ends. In germline, CDR1 is SGHVS, CDR2 FQNEAQ. The CDR3 has 11 amino acids.

This chain joins TRBV2 and TRBJ1-1, with D possibly being TRBD1 (5 bases). Looked up from germline, CDR1 is SNHLY and CDR2 is FYNNEI. This CDR3 comprises 14 residues. V was pared by 4 bases and J by 0 bases, with 9 bases between. The chain's CDR3 is CASSAPGMNTEAFF. The CDR3 nucleotides read TGTGCCAGCAGTGCGCCAGGGATGAACACTGAAGCTTTCTTT.

J is TRBJ1-2 and V is TRBV30; D is unresolved. This CDR3 region has 13 residues. The germline V gene has CDR1 GTSNPN and CDR2 SVGIG (reference sequence). Trimming took 5 bases from V and 2 from J, leaving 12 bases between them. The CDR3 nucleotides are TGTGCCTGGGGAAGGAAGCGCAACTATGGCTACACCTTC. Translation: CAWGRKRNYGYTF.

The V gene is TRBV5-6, the J gene TRBJ2-1, with 7 bases aligning to TRBD1. V was clipped by 4 bases and J by 3 bases; unmatched bases: 4. This CDR3 comprises 14 residues. Germline V gene data show CDR1 as SGHDT and CDR2 as YYEEEE. The CDR3 DNA sequence: TGTGCCAGCAGCCCGGACAGGTTCTACAATGAGCAGTTCTTC. Amino acid sequence: CASSPDRFYNEQFF.

There are a few counts of this clone. The chain is built from TRBV13 and TRBJ1-2, with 7 bases lining up with TRBD1. The CDR3 extends over 14 amino acids. J gave up 6 bases and V 5 bases, and 9 bases lay outside the gene matches. Looked up from germline, CDR1 is PRHDT and CDR2 is FYEKMQ (reference sequence). As DNA, the CDR3 is TGTGCCAGCAGCCTCCCGGACAGGTCAAATGGCTACACCTTC. Translated: CASSLPDRSNGYTF.

Concerning this clone: A junction boundary mismatches the germline segment, possibly from a read error. The chain has TRBV9 and TRBJ1-3; D remains ambiguous. Germline V gene sequence: CDR1 SGDLS, CDR2 YYNGEE. The CDR3 runs 16 residues. The CDR3 reads CASSGTLTASGNTIYF. The CDR3, as DNA: TGTGCCAGTAGCGGAACCTTAACAGCCTCTGGAAACACCATATATTTT.

The CDR3 sequence is CAISGYYNEQFF. As DNA, the CDR3 is TGTGCCATCAGCGGATACTACAATGAGCAGTTCTTC. The rearrangement uses TRBV10-3 and TRBJ2-1, with no clear D. The germline gives CDR1 ENHRY, CDR2 SYGVKD. The CDR3 length is 12 residues. Trimming left V 6 bases short and J 3 bases short, with 6 bases between.

The V gene is TRBV6-1, the J gene TRBJ2-7, with a possible D match to TRBD2 (6 bases). CDR3 length equals 15 residues. V was cut by 3 bases and J by 4 bases, with 16 bases left in between. Germline V lookup: CDR1 MNHNS, CDR2 SASEGT. CDR3 DNA sequence: TGTGCCAGCAGTGACCCGGGACTCAAGGTATACGAGCAGTACTTC. The encoded protein is CASSDPGLKVYEQYF.

In the case of this clone: Other DNA sequences in this specimen translate into the identical CDR3. The genes are TRBV27 and TRBJ1-5; unclear D gene. Trimming left V 4 bases short and J 0 bases short, with 4 bases between. The CDR3 sequence is 13 residues long. Germline V gene sequence: CDR1 MNHEY, CDR2 SMNVEV (reference sequence). The CDR3 loop reads CASSWSSNQPQHF. CDR3 in DNA: TGTGCCAGCAGTTGGAGTAGCAATCAGCCCCAGCATTTT.

Comment on this clone: Other DNA sequences in the same sample also yield this CDR3. The J gene is TRBJ2-3, the V gene TRBV11-2; unclear D gene. The CDR3 is 14 amino acids. CDR1 and CDR2 from the germline V gene are SGHAT and FQNNGV. Trimming removed 1 base from V and 0 bases from J, with 5 bases in between. The CDR3 DNA is TGTGCCAGCAGCTTAGTCGCCAGCACAGATACGCAGTATTTT. Protein: CASSLVASTDTQYF.

The V and J genes are TRBV25-1 and TRBJ2-7; TRBD1 or TRBD2 may be the D gene (6 bases each). With 5 bases removed from V and 3 bases from J, the gap between germline ends came to 23 bases. The CDR3 extends over 17 amino acids. Germline lookup yields CDR1 MGHDK and CDR2 SYGVNS. The CDR3 DNA follows: TGTGCCAGCAGTCCACCCAGGTGCGGGACACCATTCTACGAGCAGTACTTC. Translation: CASSPPRCGTPFYEQYF.

The sample holds one count of this clone. V and J are TRBV30 and TRBJ2-7, with 7 bases lining up with TRBD1. The CDR3 runs 13 residues. Germline assignment: CDR1 GTSNPN and CDR2 SVGIG (reference sequence). The V segment lost 4 bases and the J segment 1 base; nucleotides outside the gene matches: 4. CDR3 DNA: TGTGCCTGGATGGGCAGGGGGTCCTACGAGCAGTACTTC. Translated: CAWMGRGSYEQYF.

The chain employs TRBV30 and TRBJ1-2; 9 bases map to TRBD1. This CDR3 has 16 amino acids. The V gene's germline CDR1 is GTSNPN and CDR2 SVGIG (reference sequence). Germline trimming cut 1 base from V and 2 bases from J; bases unmatched to any gene: 8. The CDR3 DNA is TGTGCCTGGAGTGCGGATTTCGGACAGGGGAACTATGGCTACACCTTC. Translated, it gives CAWSADFGQGNYGYTF.

CDR3 protein: CASSLIQRRSYNEQFF. In DNA form, the CDR3 reads TGTGCCAGCAGCTTAATACAGCGTAGATCCTACAATGAGCAGTTCTTC. The J gene is TRBJ2-1, the V gene TRBV5-4; D is unclear. CDR1 SGHNT and CDR2 YYREEE come from the germline V gene (reference sequence). This CDR3 spans 16 amino acids. Trimming pared 2 bases from V and 1 base from J, leaving 13 bases between.

This clone was counted only a few times. The chain has TRBV6-6 and TRBJ1-5, with a weak D call TRBD1 (6 bases). V gave up 3 bases and J gave up 1 base, with 10 bases separating them. The CDR3 has 15 amino acids. Germline values: CDR1 MNHNY, CDR2 SVGAGI (reference sequence). The CDR3 DNA sequence: TGTGCCAGCAGTTATGACACAGGGAGCAATCAGCCCCAGCATTTT. Its translation is CASSYDTGSNQPQHF.

This chain joins TRBV7-9 and TRBJ2-1; D could derive from TRBD1 or TRBD2 (5 bases each). Germline CDR1 and CDR2: SEHNR and FQNEAQ (reference sequence). Between the trimmed V and J ends, which lost 2 bases and 1 base, there was a span of 12 bases. CDR3 length equals 16 residues. The CDR3 sequence is CASSLLGEASYNEQFF. DNA for the CDR3: TGTGCCAGCAGCTTATTGGGGGAAGCGTCCTACAATGAGCAGTTCTTC. Filled out from reference TRBV7-9 and TRBJ2-1, the complete variable domain reads DTGVSQNPRHKITKRGQNVTFRCDPISEHNRLYWYRQTLGQGPEFLTYFQNEAQLEKSRLLSDRFSAERPKGSFSTLEIQRTEQGDSAMYLCASSLLGEASYNEQFFGPGTRLTVL.

The chain is built from TRBV11-2 and TRBJ1-1; no clear D gene. The germline CDR1 and CDR2 sequences are SGHAT and FQNNGV. This CDR3 spans 14 amino acids. V lost 5 bases to trimming and J lost 5 bases, with 15 bases between them. The CDR3 sequence: CASSPGVSTTEAFF. The DNA of the CDR3 is TGTGCCAGCAGCCCCGGGGTGAGCACGACTGAAGCTTTCTTT.

Concerning this clone itself: The missing conserved phenylalanine or tryptophan at the end of this CDR3 makes a read error likely. Because the CDR3's place on the DNA is in doubt, the DNA is left out and the CDR3 is given as listed by TCRdb. This chain joins TRBV30 and TRBJ1-2. The CDR3 extends over 11 residues, inclusive of both ends. Germline V lookup: CDR1 GTSNPN, CDR2 SVGIG (reference sequence). CDR3 loop: CAWSPRPPAGA.

The gene calls are TRBV4-1 and TRBJ2-1, with 13 positions matching TRBD2. V was clipped by 6 bases and J by 9 bases; unmatched bases: 11. The germline V gene encodes CDR1 MGHRA and CDR2 YSYEKL. The CDR3 sequence is 16 residues long. DNA for the CDR3: TGCGCCAGCAGACCTACCGGGACTAGCGGGATTATTGAGCAGTTCTTC. This codes for CASRPTGTSGIIEQFF.

The rearrangement uses TRBV5-1 and TRBJ2-2, with D maybe TRBD1 (5 bases). Per the germline V gene, CDR1 is SGHRS and CDR2 is YFSETQ. CDR3 length: 17 amino acids. Deletions cut 4 bases from V and 0 bases from J, with 16 bases between. The CDR3 DNA is TGCGCCAGCAGCGTGTCCCCTTGGGGCCCGAACACCGGGGAGCTGTTTTTT. Amino acids: CASSVSPWGPNTGELFF.